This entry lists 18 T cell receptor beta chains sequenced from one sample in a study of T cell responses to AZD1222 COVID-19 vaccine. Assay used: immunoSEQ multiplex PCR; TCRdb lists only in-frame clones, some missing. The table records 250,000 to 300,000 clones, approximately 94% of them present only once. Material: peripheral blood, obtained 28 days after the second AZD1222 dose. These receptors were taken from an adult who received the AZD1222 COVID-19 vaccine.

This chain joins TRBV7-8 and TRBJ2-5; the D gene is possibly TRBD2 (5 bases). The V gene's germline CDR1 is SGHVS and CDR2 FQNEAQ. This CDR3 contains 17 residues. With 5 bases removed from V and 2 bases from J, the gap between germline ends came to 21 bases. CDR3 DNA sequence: TGTGCCAGCAGCCCGGTCGTTGGCGGGCAGGATCAAGAGACCCAGTACTTC. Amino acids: CASSPVVGGQDQETQYF.

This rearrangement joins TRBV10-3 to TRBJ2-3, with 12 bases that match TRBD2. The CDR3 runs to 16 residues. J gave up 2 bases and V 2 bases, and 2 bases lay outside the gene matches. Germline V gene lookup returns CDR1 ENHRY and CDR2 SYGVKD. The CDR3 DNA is TGTGCCATCAGTGAGGGACTAGCGGGGAACACAGATACGCAGTATTTT. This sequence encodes CAISEGLAGNTDTQYF.

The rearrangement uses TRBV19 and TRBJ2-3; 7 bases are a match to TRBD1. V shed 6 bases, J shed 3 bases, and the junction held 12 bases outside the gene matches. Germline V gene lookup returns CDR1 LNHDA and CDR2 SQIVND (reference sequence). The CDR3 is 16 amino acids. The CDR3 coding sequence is TGTGCCAGTAGCTCCAGACAGGGCCTAAGGACAGATACGCAGTATTTT. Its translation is CASSSRQGLRTDTQYF. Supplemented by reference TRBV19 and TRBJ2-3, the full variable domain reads DGGITQSPKYLFRKEGQNVTLSCEQNLNHDAMYWYRQDPGQGLRLIYYSQIVNDFQKGDIAEGYSVSREKKESFPLTVTSAQKNPTAFYLCASSSRQGLRTDTQYFGPGTRLTVL.

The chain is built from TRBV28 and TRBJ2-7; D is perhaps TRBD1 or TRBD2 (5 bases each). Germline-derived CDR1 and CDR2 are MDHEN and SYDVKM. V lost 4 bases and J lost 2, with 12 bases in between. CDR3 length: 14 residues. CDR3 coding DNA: TGTGCCAGCAGTTCGGGACGGATACCCTACGAGCAGTACTTC. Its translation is CASSSGRIPYEQYF.

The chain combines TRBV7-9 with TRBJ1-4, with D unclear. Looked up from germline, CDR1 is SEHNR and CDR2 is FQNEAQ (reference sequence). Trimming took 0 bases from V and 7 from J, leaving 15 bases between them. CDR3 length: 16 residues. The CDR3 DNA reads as TGTGCCAGCAGCTTAGCGGATTTCCGGGGTGGTGAAAAACTGTTTTTT. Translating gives CASSLADFRGGEKLFF.

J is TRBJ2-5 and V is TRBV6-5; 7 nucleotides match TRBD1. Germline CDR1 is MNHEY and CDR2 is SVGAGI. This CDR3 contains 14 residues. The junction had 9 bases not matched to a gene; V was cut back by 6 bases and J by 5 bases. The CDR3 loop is CASSRQGGRETQYF. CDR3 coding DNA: TGTGCCAGCAGCCGTCAAGGGGGCCGGGAGACCCAGTACTTC.

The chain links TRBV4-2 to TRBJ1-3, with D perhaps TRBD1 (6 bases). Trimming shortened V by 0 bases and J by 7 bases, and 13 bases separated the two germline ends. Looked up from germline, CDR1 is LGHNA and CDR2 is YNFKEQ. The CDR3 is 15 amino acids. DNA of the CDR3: TGTGCCAGCAGCCAAGACGGGCAGGGGTTTAACACCATATATTTT. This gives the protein CASSQDGQGFNTIYF.

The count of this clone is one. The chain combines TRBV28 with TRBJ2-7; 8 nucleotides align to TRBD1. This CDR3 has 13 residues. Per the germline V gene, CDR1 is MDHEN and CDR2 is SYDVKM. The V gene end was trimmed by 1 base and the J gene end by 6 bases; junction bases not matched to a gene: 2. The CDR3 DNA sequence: TGTGCCAGCAGTTTATTGACAGGGGTCGAGCAGTACTTC. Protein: CASSLLTGVEQYF.

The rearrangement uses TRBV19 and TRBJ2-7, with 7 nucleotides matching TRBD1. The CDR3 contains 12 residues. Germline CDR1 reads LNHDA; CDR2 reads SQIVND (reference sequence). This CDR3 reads CGGQNLSYEQYF. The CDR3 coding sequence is TGTGGGGGACAGAACCTCTCCTACGAGCAGTACTTC.

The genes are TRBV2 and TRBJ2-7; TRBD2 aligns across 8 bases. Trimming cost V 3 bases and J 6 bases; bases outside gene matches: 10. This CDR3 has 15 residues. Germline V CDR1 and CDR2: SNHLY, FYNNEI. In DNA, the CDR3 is TGTGCCAGCAGTGAGCTGCCGGGACTAGGAGGCGAGCAGTACTTC. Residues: CASSELPGLGGEQYF.

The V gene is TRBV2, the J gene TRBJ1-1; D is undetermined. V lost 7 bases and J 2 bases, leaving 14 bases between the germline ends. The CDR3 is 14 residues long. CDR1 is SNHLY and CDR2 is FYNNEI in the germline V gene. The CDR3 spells CASTATGANTEAFF. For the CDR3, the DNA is TGTGCCAGCACCGCCACGGGAGCCAACACTGAAGCTTTCTTT.

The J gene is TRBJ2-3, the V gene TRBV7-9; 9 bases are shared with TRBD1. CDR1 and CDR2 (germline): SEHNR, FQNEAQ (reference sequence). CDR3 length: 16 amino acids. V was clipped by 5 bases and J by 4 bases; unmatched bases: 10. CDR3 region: CASSPPGQGNSDTQYF. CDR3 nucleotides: TGTGCCAGCAGCCCACCCGGACAGGGGAATTCAGATACGCAGTATTTT.

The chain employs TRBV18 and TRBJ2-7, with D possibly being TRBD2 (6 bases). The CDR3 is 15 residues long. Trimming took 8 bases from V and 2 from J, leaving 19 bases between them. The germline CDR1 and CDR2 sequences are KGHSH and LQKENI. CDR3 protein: CASRGSGGNAYEQYF. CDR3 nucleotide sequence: TGTGCCAGCCGGGGGAGTGGGGGGAACGCCTACGAGCAGTACTTC.

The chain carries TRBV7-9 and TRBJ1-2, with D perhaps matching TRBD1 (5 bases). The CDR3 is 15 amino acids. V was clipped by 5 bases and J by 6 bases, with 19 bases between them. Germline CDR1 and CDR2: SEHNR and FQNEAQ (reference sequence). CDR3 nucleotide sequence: TGTGCCAGCAGCCCCCGAATCGACAGTACCCATGGCTACACCTTC. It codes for CASSPRIDSTHGYTF.

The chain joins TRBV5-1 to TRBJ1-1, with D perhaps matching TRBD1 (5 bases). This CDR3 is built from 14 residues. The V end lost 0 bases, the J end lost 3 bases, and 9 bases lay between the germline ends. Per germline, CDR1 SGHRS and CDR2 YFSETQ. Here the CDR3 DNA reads TGCGCCAGCAGCTTGGACCCGGGGGACACTGAAGCTTTCTTT. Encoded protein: CASSLDPGDTEAFF.

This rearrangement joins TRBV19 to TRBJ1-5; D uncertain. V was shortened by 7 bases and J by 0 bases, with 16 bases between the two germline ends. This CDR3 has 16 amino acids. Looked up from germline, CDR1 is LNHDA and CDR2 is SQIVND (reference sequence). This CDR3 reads CASKTGVPYSNQPQHF. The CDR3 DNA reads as TGTGCCAGTAAGACCGGGGTCCCTTATAGCAATCAGCCCCAGCATTTT.

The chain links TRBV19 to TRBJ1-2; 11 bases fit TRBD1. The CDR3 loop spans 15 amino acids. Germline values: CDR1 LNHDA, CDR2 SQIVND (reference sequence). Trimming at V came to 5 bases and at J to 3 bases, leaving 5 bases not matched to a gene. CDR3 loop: CASSSPGQGDYGYTF. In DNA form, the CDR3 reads TGTGCCAGTAGTTCACCGGGACAGGGGGACTATGGCTACACCTTC. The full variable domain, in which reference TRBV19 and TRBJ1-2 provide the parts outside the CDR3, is DGGITQSPKYLFRKEGQNVTLSCEQNLNHDAMYWYRQDPGQGLRLIYYSQIVNDFQKGDIAEGYSVSREKKESFPLTVTSAQKNPTAFYLCASSSPGQGDYGYTFGSGTRLTVV.

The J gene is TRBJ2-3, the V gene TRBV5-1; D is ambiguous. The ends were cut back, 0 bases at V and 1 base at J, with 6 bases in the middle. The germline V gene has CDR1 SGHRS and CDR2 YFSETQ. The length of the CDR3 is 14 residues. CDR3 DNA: TGCGCCAGCAGCTTGGGGACGCGCACAGATACGCAGTATTTT. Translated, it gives CASSLGTRTDTQYF.